This T cell receptor (beta chain) came from a study of CD8+CD57+ T cells in acquired aplastic anemia. This clonotype was detected ten times or more. Genomic DNA served as template for TCR beta VDJ and CDR3 profiling. MiXCR, applied by TCRdb to the reads, yields one record per CDR3 protein. The top ten clones hold approximately 3% of a sample with some 190,000 distinct CDR3 sequences, about half of them seen once. The CDR3 extends over 17 amino acids. From germline, CDR1 is MRHNA and CDR2 SNTAGT. The trim removed 6 bases at V and 1 base at J, leaving 9 bases unmatched. The genes are TRBV6-4 and TRBJ2-3; the match to TRBD2 covers 11 bases. The sequence came from a human donor in good health. What was sequenced was sorted CD4+, CD8+, or CD8+CD57+ T cells (not recorded which) from PBMCs. The CDR3 reads CASRDTGTSGRTDTQYF. DNA for the CDR3: TGTGCCAGCAGGGACACCGGGACTAGCGGTCGCACAGATACGCAGTATTTT.